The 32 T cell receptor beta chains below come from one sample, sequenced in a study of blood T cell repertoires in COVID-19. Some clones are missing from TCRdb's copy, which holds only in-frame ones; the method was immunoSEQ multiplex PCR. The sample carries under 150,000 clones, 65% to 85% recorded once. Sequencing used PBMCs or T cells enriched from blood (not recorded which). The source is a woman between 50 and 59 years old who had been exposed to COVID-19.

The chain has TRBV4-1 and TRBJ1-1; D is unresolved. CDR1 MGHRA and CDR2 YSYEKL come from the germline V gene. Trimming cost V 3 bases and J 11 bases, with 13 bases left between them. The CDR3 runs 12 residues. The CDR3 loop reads CASSQEQRVAFF. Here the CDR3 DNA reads TGCGCCAGCAGCCAGGAGCAACGGGTGGCTTTCTTT.

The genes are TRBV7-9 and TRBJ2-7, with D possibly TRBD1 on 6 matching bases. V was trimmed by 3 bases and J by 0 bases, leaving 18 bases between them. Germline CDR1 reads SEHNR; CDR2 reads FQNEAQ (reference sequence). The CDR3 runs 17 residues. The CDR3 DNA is TGTGCCAGCAGCTTTGAGGGTTTCGGGACAAGCTCCTACGAGCAGTACTTC. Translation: CASSFEGFGTSSYEQYF.

Here the CDR3 reads CASSAPGLVGTQYF. As DNA, the CDR3 is TGCGCCAGCAGCGCTCCGGGACTAGTTGGTACGCAGTATTTT. This chain links TRBV10-1 with TRBJ2-3, with TRBD2 identical over 8 bases. Looked up from germline, CDR1 is WNHNN and CDR2 is SYGVQD (reference sequence). V was clipped by 6 bases and J by 8 bases; unmatched bases: 10. CDR3 length equals 14 residues.

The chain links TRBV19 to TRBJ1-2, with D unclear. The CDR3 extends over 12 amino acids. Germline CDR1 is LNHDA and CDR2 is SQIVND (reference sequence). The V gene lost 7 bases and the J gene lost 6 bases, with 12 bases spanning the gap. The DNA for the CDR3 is TGTGCCAGTACAGCGGGCAGACATGGCTACACCTTC. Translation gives CASTAGRHGYTF.

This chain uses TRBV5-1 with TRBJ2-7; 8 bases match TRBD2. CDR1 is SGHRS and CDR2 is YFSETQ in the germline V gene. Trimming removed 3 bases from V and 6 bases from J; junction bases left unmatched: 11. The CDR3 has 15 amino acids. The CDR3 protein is CASSSHLRGAGEQYF. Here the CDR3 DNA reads TGCGCCAGCAGCTCACATTTGCGGGGGGCCGGCGAGCAGTACTTC. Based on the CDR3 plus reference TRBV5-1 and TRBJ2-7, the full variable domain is KAGVTQTPRYLIKTRGQQVTLSCSPISGHRSVSWYQQTPGQGLQFLFEYFSETQRNKGNFPGRFSGRQFSNSRSEMNVSTLELGDSALYLCASSSHLRGAGEQYFGPGTRLTVT.

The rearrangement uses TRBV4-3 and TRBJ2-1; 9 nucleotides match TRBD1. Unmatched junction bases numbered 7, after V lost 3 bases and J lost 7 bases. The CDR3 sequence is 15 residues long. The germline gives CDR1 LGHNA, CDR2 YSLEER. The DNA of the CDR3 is TGCGCCAGCAGCCATCACGCAGACAGGGGGAATGAGCAGTTCTTC. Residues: CASSHHADRGNEQFF.

CDR3 DNA: TGTGCCAGCAGTGAATACAGGGCGAGATACAATGAGCAGTTCTTC. Protein sequence: CASSEYRARYNEQFF. V gene TRBV6-1 combines with J gene TRBJ2-1; D might be TRBD1 (6 bases). CDR3 length: 15 residues. Trimming cost V 2 bases and J 4 bases, with 12 bases left between them. The germline V gene has CDR1 MNHNS and CDR2 SASEGT.

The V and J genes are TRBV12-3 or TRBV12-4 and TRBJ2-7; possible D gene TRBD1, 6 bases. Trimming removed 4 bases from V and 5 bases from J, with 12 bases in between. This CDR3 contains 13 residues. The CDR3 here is CASSWDTANEQYF. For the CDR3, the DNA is TGTGCCAGCAGTTGGGACACGGCGAACGAGCAGTACTTC.

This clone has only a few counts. The CDR3 DNA sequence: TGTGCCAGCAGCTTAGGGCGACAGACAGTCAATGAGCAGTTCTTC. Its translation: CASSLGRQTVNEQFF. V is TRBV11-2 and J is TRBJ2-1, with a tentative D call TRBD1 (5 bases). The CDR3 is made up of 15 amino acids. Germline V CDR1 and CDR2: SGHAT, FQNNGV. V was pared by 1 base and J by 6 bases, with 13 bases between.

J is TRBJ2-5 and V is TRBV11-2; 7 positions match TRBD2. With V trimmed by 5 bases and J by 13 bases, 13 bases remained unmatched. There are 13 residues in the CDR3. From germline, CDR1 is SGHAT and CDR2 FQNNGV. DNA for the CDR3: TGTGCCAGCAGCCGGGGGGTGGCTAGCGATCGGTACTTC. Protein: CASSRGVASDRYF. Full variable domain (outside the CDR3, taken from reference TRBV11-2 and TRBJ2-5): EAGVAQSPRYKIIEKRQSVAFWCNPISGHATLYWYQQILGQGPKLLIQFQNNGVVDDSQLPKDRFSAERLKGVDSTLKIQPAKLEDSAVYLCASSRGVASDRYFGPGTRLLVL.

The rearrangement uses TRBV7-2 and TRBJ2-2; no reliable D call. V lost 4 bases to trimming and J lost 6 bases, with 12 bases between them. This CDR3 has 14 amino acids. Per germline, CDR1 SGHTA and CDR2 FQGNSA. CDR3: CASSWAAPPGELFF. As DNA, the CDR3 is TGTGCCAGCAGCTGGGCCGCGCCACCCGGGGAGCTGTTTTTT. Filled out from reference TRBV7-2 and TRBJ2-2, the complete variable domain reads GAGVSQSPSNKVTEKGKDVELRCDPISGHTALYWYRQSLGQGLEFLIYFQGNSAPDKSGLPSDRFSAERTGGSVSTLTIQRTQQEDSAVYLCASSWAAPPGELFFGEGSRLTVL.

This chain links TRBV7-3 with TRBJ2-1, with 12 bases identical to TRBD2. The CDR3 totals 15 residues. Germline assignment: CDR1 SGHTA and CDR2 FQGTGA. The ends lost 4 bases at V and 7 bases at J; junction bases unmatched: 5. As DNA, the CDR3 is TGTGCCAGCAGCTCTAGCGGGGGGGCTAGTAATGAGCAGTTCTTC. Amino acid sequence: CASSSSGGASNEQFF.

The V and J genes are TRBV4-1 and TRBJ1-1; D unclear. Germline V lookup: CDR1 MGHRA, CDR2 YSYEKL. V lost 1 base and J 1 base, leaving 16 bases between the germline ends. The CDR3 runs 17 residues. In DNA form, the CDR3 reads TGCGCCAGCAGCCAAGTTCAACTCCGGCAGGAGAACACTGAAGCTTTCTTT. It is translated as CASSQVQLRQENTEAFF.

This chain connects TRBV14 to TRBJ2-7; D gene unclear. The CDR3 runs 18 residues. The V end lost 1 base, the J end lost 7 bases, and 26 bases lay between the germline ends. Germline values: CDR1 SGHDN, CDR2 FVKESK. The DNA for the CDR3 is TGTGCCAGCAGCCAAGTAGCCTATTCTAGGAATCATAATGGGGAGCAGTACTTC. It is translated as CASSQVAYSRNHNGEQYF.

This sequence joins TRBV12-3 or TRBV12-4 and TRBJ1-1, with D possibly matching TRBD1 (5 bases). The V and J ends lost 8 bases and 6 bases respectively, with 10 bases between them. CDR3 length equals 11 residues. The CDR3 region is CASGGKAEAFF. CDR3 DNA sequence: TGTGCCAGCGGGGGGAAGGCTGAAGCTTTCTTT.

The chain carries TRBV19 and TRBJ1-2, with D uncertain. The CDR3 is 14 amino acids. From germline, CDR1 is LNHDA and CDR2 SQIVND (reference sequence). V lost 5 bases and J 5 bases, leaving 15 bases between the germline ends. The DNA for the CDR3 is TGTGCCAGTAGTCGGGGTGGCCTGGGGTATGGCTACACCTTC. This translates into CASSRGGLGYGYTF.

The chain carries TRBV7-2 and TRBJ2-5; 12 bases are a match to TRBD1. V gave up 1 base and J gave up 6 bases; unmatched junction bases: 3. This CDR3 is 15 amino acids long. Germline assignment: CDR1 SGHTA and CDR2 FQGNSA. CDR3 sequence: CASSLGGTGGQTQYF. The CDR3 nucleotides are TGTGCCAGCAGCTTAGGTGGGACAGGGGGCCAGACCCAGTACTTC.

The CDR3 coding sequence is TGTGCCAGCAGCTTATTGAGACTCAATAGCAATCAGCCCCAGCATTTT. As protein: CASSLLRLNSNQPQHF. This chain connects TRBV5-8 to TRBJ1-5; D gene unclear. CDR3 length: 16 amino acids. The V end was cut by 2 bases, the J end by 0 bases, with 12 bases between. The germline V gene has CDR1 SGHTS and CDR2 YDEGEE.

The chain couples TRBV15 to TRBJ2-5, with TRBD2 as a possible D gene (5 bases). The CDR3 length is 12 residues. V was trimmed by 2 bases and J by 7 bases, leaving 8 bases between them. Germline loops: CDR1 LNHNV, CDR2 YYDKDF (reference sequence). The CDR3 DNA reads TGTGCCACCAGCAGACGGAGCGGGACCCAGTACTTC. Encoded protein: CATSRRSGTQYF.

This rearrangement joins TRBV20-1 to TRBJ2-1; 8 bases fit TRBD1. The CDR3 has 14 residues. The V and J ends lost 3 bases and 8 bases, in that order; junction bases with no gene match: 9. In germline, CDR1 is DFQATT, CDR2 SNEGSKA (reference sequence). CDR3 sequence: CSASRTGLKDEQFF. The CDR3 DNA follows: TGCAGTGCTAGTAGGACAGGGTTGAAGGATGAGCAGTTCTTC.

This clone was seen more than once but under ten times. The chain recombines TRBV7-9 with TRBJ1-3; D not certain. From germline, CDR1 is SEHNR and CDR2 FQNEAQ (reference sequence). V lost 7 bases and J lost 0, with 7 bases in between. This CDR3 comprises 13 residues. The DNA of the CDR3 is TGTGCCAGCACCCCCGGCTCTGGAAACACCATATATTTT. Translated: CASTPGSGNTIYF.

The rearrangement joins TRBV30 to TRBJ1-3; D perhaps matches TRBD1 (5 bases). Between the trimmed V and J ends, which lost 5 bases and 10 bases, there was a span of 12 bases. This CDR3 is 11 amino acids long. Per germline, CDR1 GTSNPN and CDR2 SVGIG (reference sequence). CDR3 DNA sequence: TGTGCCTGGGGGACGGGAGAGACCATATATTTT. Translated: CAWGTGETIYF.

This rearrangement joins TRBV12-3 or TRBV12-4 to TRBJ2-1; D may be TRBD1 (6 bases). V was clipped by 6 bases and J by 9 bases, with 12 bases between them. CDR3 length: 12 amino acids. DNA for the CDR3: TGTGCCAGCAGGAAGACAGGTCCTGAGCAGTTCTTC. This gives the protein CASRKTGPEQFF.

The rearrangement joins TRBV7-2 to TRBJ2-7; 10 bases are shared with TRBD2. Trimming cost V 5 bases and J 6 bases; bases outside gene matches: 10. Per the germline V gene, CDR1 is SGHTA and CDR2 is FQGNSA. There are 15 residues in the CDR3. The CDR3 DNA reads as TGTGCCAGCAGCCCGAGCGGGGGGGCGGTGTCCGAGCAGTACTTC. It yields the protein CASSPSGGAVSEQYF.

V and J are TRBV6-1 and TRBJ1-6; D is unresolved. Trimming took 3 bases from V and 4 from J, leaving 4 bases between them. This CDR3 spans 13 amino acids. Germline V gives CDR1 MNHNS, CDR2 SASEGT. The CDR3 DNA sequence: TGTGCCAGCAGTGAGACTTATAATTCACCCCTCCACTTT. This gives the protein CASSETYNSPLHF.

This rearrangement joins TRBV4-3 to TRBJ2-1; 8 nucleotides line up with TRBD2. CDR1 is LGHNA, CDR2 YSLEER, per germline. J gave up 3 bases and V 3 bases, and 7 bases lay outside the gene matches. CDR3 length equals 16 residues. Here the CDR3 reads CASSQTRGGLYNEQFF. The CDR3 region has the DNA TGCGCCAGCAGCCAGACTCGGGGGGGCCTCTACAATGAGCAGTTCTTC.

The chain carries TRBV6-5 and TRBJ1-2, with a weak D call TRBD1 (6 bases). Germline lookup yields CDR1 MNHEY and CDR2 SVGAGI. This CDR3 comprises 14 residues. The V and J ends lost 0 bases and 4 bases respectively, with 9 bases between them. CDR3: CASSYSGTIYGYTF. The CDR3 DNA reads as TGTGCCAGCAGTTACTCGGGGACAATCTATGGCTACACCTTC.

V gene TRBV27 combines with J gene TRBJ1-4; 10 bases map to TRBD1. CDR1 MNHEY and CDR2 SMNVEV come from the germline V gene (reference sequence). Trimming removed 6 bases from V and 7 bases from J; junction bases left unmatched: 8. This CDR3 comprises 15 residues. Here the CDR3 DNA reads TGTGCCAGCAGACCCGACAGGGGGCTTGTTGAAAAACTGTTTTTT. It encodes CASRPDRGLVEKLFF.

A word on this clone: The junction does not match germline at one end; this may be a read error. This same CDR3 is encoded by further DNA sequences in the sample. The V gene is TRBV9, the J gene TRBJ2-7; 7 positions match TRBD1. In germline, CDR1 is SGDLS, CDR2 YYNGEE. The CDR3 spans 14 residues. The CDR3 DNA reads TGTGCCAGCAGTGTAGGGGACAGAACCTACGAGCAGTACTTC. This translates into CASSVGDRTYEQYF.

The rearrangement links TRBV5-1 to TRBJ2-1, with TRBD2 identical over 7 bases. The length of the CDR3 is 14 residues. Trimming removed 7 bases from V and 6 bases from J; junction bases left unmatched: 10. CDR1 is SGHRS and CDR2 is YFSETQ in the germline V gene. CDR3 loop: CASGTIGLGNEQFF. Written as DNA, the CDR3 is TGCGCCAGCGGCACCATAGGACTAGGCAATGAGCAGTTCTTC.

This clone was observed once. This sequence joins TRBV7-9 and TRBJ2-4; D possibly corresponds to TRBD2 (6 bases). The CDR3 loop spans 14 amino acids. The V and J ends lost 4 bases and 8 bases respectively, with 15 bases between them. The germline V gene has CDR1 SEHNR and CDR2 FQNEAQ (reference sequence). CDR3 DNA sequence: TGTGCCAGCAGCTCAACCGGGACTTCGGACATTCAGTACTTC. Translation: CASSSTGTSDIQYF.

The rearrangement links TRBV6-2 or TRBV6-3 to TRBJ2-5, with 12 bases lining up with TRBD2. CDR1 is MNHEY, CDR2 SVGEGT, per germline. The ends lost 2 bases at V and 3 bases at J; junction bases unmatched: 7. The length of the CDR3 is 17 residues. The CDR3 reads CASSYELAGGLEETQYF. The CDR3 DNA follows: TGTGCCAGCAGTTACGAGCTAGCGGGGGGGTTGGAAGAGACCCAGTACTTC.